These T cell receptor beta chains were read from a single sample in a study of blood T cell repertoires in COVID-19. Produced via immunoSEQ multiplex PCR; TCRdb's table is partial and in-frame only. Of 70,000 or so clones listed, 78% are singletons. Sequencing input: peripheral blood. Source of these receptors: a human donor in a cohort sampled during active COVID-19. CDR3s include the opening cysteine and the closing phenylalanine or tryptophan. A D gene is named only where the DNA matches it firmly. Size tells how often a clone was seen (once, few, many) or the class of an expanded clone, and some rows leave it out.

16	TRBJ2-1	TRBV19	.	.	CASSIPHSGLYNEQFF	TGTGCCAGTAGTATCCCCCATTCCGGACTGTACAATGAGCAGTTCTTC
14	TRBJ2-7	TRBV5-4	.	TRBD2	CASSLETSYYEQYF	TGTGCCAGCAGCTTGGAGACTAGCTACTACGAGCAGTACTTC
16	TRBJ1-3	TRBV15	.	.	CATSSQSGVAGNTIYF	TGTGCCACCAGCAGTCAATCAGGGGTCGCTGGAAACACCATATATTTT
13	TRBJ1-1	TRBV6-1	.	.	CASSEQLNTEAFF	TGTGCCAGCAGTGAACAGTTGAACACTGAAGCTTTCTTT
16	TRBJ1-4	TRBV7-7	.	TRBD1	CASSLVEDRGNEKLFF	TGTGCCAGCAGCTTAGTTGAGGACAGGGGAAATGAAAAACTGTTTTTT
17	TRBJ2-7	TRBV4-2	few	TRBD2	CASSQGVAGGLAYEQYF	TGTGCCAGCAGCCAAGGGGTAGCGGGAGGGCTCGCCTACGAGCAGTACTTC
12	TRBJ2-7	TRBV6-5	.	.	CASIQGSYEQYF	TGTGCCAGCATACAGGGCTCCTACGAGCAGTACTTC
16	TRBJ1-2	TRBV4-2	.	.	CASSQEVASANMGYTF	TGTGCCAGCAGCCAAGAGGTAGCCTCCGCTAATATGGGCTACACCTTC
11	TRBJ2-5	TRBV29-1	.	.	CSVLPQETQYF	TGCAGCGTCCTTCCCCAAGAGACCCAGTACTTC
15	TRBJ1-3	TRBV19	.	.	CASSKATVSGNTIYF	TGTGCCAGTAGTAAGGCGACAGTCTCTGGAAACACCATATATTTT
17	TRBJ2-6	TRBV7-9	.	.	CASSGVGTVSGANVLTF	TGTGCCAGCAGCGGGGTGGGGACTGTCTCTGGGGCCAACGTCCTGACTTTC
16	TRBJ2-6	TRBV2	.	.	CASKPTRSSGANVLTF	TGTGCCAGCAAACCCACCCGTAGCTCTGGGGCCAACGTCCTGACTTTC
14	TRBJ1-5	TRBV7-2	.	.	CASSLGRSNQPQHF	TGTGCCAGCAGCTTGGGCCGTAGCAATCAGCCCCAGCATTTT
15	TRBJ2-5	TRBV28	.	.	CASSPPGTGQETQYF	TGTGCCAGCAGTCCACCTGGGACTGGGCAAGAGACCCAGTACTTC
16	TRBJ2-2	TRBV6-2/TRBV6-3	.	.	CASSYNRARNTGELFF	TGTGCCAGCAGTTATAACAGGGCTAGGAACACCGGGGAGCTGTTTTTT
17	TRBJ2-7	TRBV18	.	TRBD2	CASSPTFREGPSYEQYF	TGTGCCAGCTCACCGACTTTTCGGGAGGGCCCTTCCTACGAGCAGTACTTC
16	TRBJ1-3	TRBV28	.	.	CASSLWSQGSGNTIYF	TGTGCCAGCAGTTTGTGGTCCCAGGGATCTGGAAACACCATATATTTT
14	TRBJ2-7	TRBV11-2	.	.	CASSWGESSYEQYF	TGTGCCAGCAGCTGGGGGGAATCTTCCTACGAGCAGTACTTC
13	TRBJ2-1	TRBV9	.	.	CASSFRSYNEQFF	TGTGCCAGCAGCTTTCGGTCCTACAATGAGCAGTTCTTC
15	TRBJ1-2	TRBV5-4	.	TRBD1	CASSFGAGGSYGYTF	TGTGCCAGCAGCTTTGGGGCAGGGGGCAGCTATGGCTACACCTTC
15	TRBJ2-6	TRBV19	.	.	CASRSTTSGANVLTF	TGTGCCAGTAGATCGACTACCTCTGGGGCCAACGTCCTGACTTTC
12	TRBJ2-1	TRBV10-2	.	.	CASSEGLAYQFF	TGCGCCAGCAGTGAGGGCCTAGCGTATCAGTTCTTC
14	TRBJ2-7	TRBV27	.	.	CASSLSGRGYEQYF	TGTGCCAGCAGTTTATCGGGCAGGGGCTACGAGCAGTACTTC
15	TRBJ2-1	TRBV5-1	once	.	CASSGSGTGRNEQFF	TGCGCCAGCAGCGGGTCCGGGACTGGTCGTAATGAGCAGTTCTTC
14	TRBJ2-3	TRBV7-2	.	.	CASSSETGSDTQYF	TGTGCCAGCAGTAGCGAAACAGGGTCTGATACGCAGTATTTT
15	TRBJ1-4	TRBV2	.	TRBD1	CASRALQGAFLKLFF	TGTGCCAGCAGAGCCCTACAGGGGGCGTTTTTGAAACTGTTTTTT
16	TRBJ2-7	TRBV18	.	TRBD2	CASSVTGTSGPYEQYF	TGTGCCAGCTCAGTAACCGGGACTAGCGGCCCCTACGAGCAGTACTTC
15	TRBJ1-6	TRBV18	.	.	CASSPPVQGNSPLHF	TGTGCCAGCTCACCACCGGTCCAGGGCAATTCACCCCTCCACTTT
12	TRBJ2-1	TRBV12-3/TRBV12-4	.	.	CASSQGFLEQFF	TGTGCCAGCAGTCAGGGGTTTCTTGAGCAGTTCTTC
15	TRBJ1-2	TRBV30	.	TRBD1	CAWSRTETGVYGYTF	TGTGCCTGGAGCCGCACAGAGACAGGGGTGTATGGCTACACCTTC
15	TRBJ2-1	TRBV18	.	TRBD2	CASSPGLAGEIEQFF	TGTGCCAGCTCACCAGGACTAGCGGGAGAAATTGAGCAGTTCTTC
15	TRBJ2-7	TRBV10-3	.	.	CAISPGALSDYEQYF	TGTGCCATCAGCCCAGGGGCCCTCAGCGACTACGAGCAGTACTTC
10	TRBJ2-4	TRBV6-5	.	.	CAREWDSEYF	TGTGCCAGGGAGTGGGACTCCGAGTACTTC
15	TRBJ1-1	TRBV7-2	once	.	CASSLEGRGNTEAFF	TGTGCCAGCAGCTTAGAGGGCAGGGGGAACACTGAAGCTTTCTTT
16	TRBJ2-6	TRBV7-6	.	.	CASSLARNTGANVLTF	TGTGCCAGCAGCTTAGCGCGAAATACTGGGGCCAACGTCCTGACTTTC
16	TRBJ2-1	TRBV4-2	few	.	CASSQAGPRGASEQFF	TGTGCCAGCAGCCAGGCGGGCCCCAGAGGTGCGTCGGAGCAGTTCTTC